The T cell receptor (beta chain) under discussion was sequenced for a study of radiation and T cells in renal cell carcinoma. Background on the study: Nephrectomy followed 15 Gy stereotactic body radiation by 4 weeks. Study findings and constraints: Baseline intratumoral clonotype presence is unknown without pretreatment biopsies. In blood, top tumor clones expanded by 2 weeks, shrinking by 4.

Profiling relied on immunoSEQ multiplex PCR, and the TCRdb table lists in-frame clones only, not all of them. This table holds 120,000 to 150,000 clones, roughly 85% found once. The time point is: baseline pretreatment blood. Noted treatment: 15 Gy SBRT to primary tumor, nephrectomy 4 weeks later. Of note for this clone: Antigen specificity is unknown.

The specimen was blood, collected from a patient whose treatment included radiotherapy and nephrectomy. The clonotype was recovered from a woman aged 45 to 65 with renal cell carcinoma.

The CDR3 sequence is CASSEAVKRPWAFF. Written as DNA, the CDR3 is TGTGCCAGCAGTGAAGCGGTGAAGAGGCCCTGGGCTTTCTTT. The chain joins TRBV6-1 to TRBJ1-1; D is unresolved. Looked up from germline, CDR1 is MNHNS and CDR2 is SASEGT. The CDR3 has 14 residues. V was pared by 0 bases and J by 11 bases, with 16 bases between.